This TCR beta chain was profiled in a study of blood T cell repertoires in COVID-19. In the study overall: Sources were T cells, B-cell-depleted T cells, or PBMCs; the material itself was cDNA or gDNA.

The method was immunoSEQ multiplex PCR; TCRdb's version includes in-frame clones alone and lacks a portion of them. The repertoire includes roughly 220,000 clones, around 91% of them detected once, and 3.5% sits in the top ten. The participants were between roughly 18 and 100 years old and came from roughly 25 US areas. Cohorts were based on clinical histories the participants reported. The TCR originated in a woman between 18 and 29 years old in a cohort exposed to, infected with or recovered from COVID-19 (not recorded which). The sequenced sample consisted of PBMCs or T cells enriched from blood (not recorded which).

The CDR3 loop is CAISESGTGDEKLFF. The CDR3, as DNA: TGTGCCATCAGTGAGTCCGGGACAGGGGATGAAAAACTGTTTTTT. The chain has TRBV10-3 and TRBJ1-4, with 10 bases matching TRBD1. V shed 0 bases and J 6 bases; nucleotides not matched to a gene: 1. The CDR3 has 15 residues. Per germline, CDR1 ENHRY and CDR2 SYGVKD.